Given below is one T cell receptor (beta chain) in context. Donors in Cohort 3 counted as recovered after two negative PCRs, clearance, or symptom resolution. The entry originates in a study of blood T cell repertoires in COVID-19. Study as a whole: In each case, the material was cDNA or gDNA derived from T cells, B-cell-depleted T cells, or PBMCs.

V was clipped by 1 base and J by 3 bases, with 10 bases between them. The CDR3 length is 15 residues. Germline loops: CDR1 SGDLS, CDR2 YYNGEE. Clones were sequenced by immunoSEQ multiplex PCR, and TCRdb holds only the in-frame ones, with some missing. The sample consists of 150,000 or so clones, under 85% of them appearing once. The gene calls are TRBV9 and TRBJ1-4; no clear D. The sequencing sample was made of PBMCs or T cells enriched from blood (not recorded which). The TCR sequence derives from a man aged 45 to 65 who had recovered from COVID-19. The DNA of the CDR3 is TGTGCCAGCAGCGTAACTGGTTTAGCTAATGAAAAACTGTTTTTT. Translating it yields CASSVTGLANEKLFF.